These 29 T cell receptor beta chains were all obtained from the same sample, sequenced in a study of monozygotic twins with inflammatory bowel disease (dated by TCRdb to between 2017 and 2020). Receptor libraries were prepared by 5' RACE. Sequencing was performed on an Illumina HiSeq 2500. TCRdb reprocessed the reads and provides one entry for every CDR3 protein sequence; no DNA is given. This sample's records show about 380,000 distinct CDR3 sequences. The ten largest make up about 2.5% of the sample. The sequencing input was blood. Source of these receptors: a human donor with ulcerative colitis or Crohn's disease, or a healthy co-twin of an affected twin (not recorded which).

This chain links TRBV29-1 with TRBJ1-3. The V gene's germline CDR1 is SQVTM and CDR2 ANQGSEA. This CDR3 contains 14 residues. The CDR3 spells CSVEGSRSGNTIYF. Drawing the rest from reference TRBV29-1 and TRBJ1-3, the complete variable domain is SAVISQKPSRDICQRGTSLTIQCQVDSQVTMMFWYRQQPGQSLTLIATANQGSEATYESGFVIDKFPISRPNLTFSTLTVSNMSPEDSSIYLCSVEGSRSGNTIYFGEGSWLTVV.

V gene TRBV7-2 combines with J gene TRBJ2-5. There are 14 residues in the CDR3. CDR1 and CDR2 (germline): SGHTA, FQGNSA. The CDR3: CASSLGLPQETQYF.

This chain links TRBV18 with TRBJ2-7; checking the TCRdb D call of TRBD1 is not possible without DNA. The CDR3 runs 14 residues. The V gene's germline CDR1 is KGHSH and CDR2 LQKENI. The CDR3 is CASSRHPQGFEQYF.

The V gene is TRBV12-3 or TRBV12-4, the J gene TRBJ1-5; TCRdb proposes TRBD1, but this gene call is untestable without DNA. The CDR3 length is 14 residues. The CDR3 sequence: CASTRDREGQPQHF.

This chain joins TRBV6-1 and TRBJ2-7; the TCRdb D gene call, TRBD2, has no DNA to confirm it. This CDR3 region has 16 residues. Looked up from germline, CDR1 is MNHNS and CDR2 is SASEGT. This CDR3 is CASSEMAGISSYEQYF.

The chain recombines TRBV20-1 with TRBJ2-7. The CDR3 totals 15 residues. The V gene's germline CDR1 is DFQATT and CDR2 SNEGSKA (reference sequence). This chain's CDR3 is CSASDISEDTYEQYF.

The chain recombines TRBV12-3 or TRBV12-4 with TRBJ2-1. This CDR3 is built from 13 residues. The CDR3 reads CASSGLSYNEQFF.

Here the CDR3 reads CSVRGAIDTQYF. The chain uses TRBV29-1 and TRBJ2-3; TCRdb gives TRBD1 as the D gene, but with no DNA this cannot be confirmed. The CDR3 covers 12 residues. CDR1 is SQVTM, CDR2 ANQGSEA, per germline.

The chain couples TRBV4-3 to TRBJ2-1; with no DNA, the TCRdb D assignment of TRBD2 cannot be verified. Germline-derived CDR1 and CDR2 are LGHNA and YSLEER. This CDR3 comprises 15 residues. The CDR3 is CASSRERGSYNEQFF.

This sequence joins TRBV6-5 and TRBJ2-3; TCRdb returns TRBD1, unconfirmable since there is no DNA. Germline assignment: CDR1 MNHEY and CDR2 SVGAGI. This CDR3 contains 14 residues. The CDR3 reads CASSYMGATDTQYF.

This sequence joins TRBV7-2 and TRBJ1-1. There are 14 residues in the CDR3. Germline assignment: CDR1 SGHTA and CDR2 FQGNSA. The CDR3 here is CASSFGLSNTEAFF.

The chain joins TRBV28 to TRBJ2-7; there is no DNA to check the TCRdb D call of TRBD2. Germline CDR1 reads MDHEN; CDR2 reads SYDVKM. The CDR3 is made up of 17 amino acids. CDR3: CASSFRTSGAYSYEQYF. The full variable domain, completed using reference TRBV28 and TRBJ2-7, is DVKVTQSSRYLVKRTGEKVFLECVQDMDHENMFWYRQDPGLGLRLIYFSYDVKMKEKGDIPEGYSVSREKKERFSLILESASTNQTSMYLCASSFRTSGAYSYEQYFGPGTRLTVT.

This chain links TRBV5-5 with TRBJ2-5; TCRdb proposes TRBD2, but this gene call is untestable without DNA. This CDR3 has 15 residues. CDR1 is SGHKS, CDR2 YYEKEE, per germline (reference sequence). This CDR3 is CASSFSGGASKTQYF.

CDR3 sequence: CSARESRDRGLVDQPQHF. The genes are TRBV20-1 and TRBJ1-5; TCRdb proposes TRBD1, but this gene call is untestable without DNA. This CDR3 is 18 amino acids long. In germline, CDR1 is DFQATT, CDR2 SNEGSKA (reference sequence).

V is TRBV5-1 and J is TRBJ2-5. Germline loops: CDR1 SGHRS, CDR2 YFSETQ. The CDR3 has 17 residues. The chain's CDR3 is CASSLLPEKQSQETQYF. Full variable domain (outside the CDR3, taken from reference TRBV5-1 and TRBJ2-5): KAGVTQTPRYLIKTRGQQVTLSCSPISGHRSVSWYQQTPGQGLQFLFEYFSETQRNKGNFPGRFSGRQFSNSRSEMNVSTLELGDSALYLCASSLLPEKQSQETQYFGPGTRLLVL.

This chain connects TRBV10-2 to TRBJ2-7; the TCRdb D gene call, TRBD1, has no DNA to confirm it. Germline V gene data show CDR1 as WSHSY and CDR2 as SAAADI. This CDR3 has 16 residues. The CDR3 loop reads CASSKLPGQGAYEQYF.

This chain links TRBV15 with TRBJ2-5. Germline CDR1 and CDR2: LNHNV and YYDKDF (reference sequence). The CDR3 sequence is 13 residues long. CDR3 region: CATSSGRTVTQYF.

V usage is TRBV6-5 and J usage is TRBJ1-4. CDR3 length equals 15 residues. Germline values: CDR1 MNHEY, CDR2 SVGAGI. This CDR3 reads CASSYSRRNNEKLFF.

The chain couples TRBV6-5 to TRBJ2-2; the D call from TCRdb, TRBD2, cannot be confirmed without DNA. Germline V gene lookup returns CDR1 MNHEY and CDR2 SVGAGI. The CDR3 has 18 amino acids. The CDR3 spells CASSYSPSSGGAHGELFF.

The V call is TRBV20-1, the J call TRBJ2-5; TCRdb's D call of TRBD2 is untestable without DNA. The CDR3 spans 12 residues. Germline CDR1 DFQATT, CDR2 SNEGSKA (reference sequence). CDR3: CSAEGYGETQYF.

V is TRBV5-8 and J is TRBJ1-1; TCRdb names TRBD1, which stays unverified in the absence of DNA. The CDR3 spans 15 residues. Germline lookup yields CDR1 SGHTS and CDR2 YDEGEE. The CDR3 here is CASSLVGGPNTEAFF.

The genes are TRBV3-1 and TRBJ2-5; the TCRdb call, TRBD2, lacks DNA for checking. In germline, CDR1 is LGHDT, CDR2 YNNKEL (reference sequence). The CDR3 loop spans 15 amino acids. CDR3 region: CASQGTSGIQETQYF.

This rearrangement joins TRBV4-1 to TRBJ2-3; with no DNA, the TCRdb D assignment of TRBD1 cannot be verified. Germline V gives CDR1 MGHRA, CDR2 YSYEKL. The CDR3 sequence is 16 residues long. The CDR3 here is CASTLGGRTSTDTQYF.

The V gene is TRBV7-9, the J gene TRBJ1-4. The CDR3 covers 14 residues. Per the germline V gene, CDR1 is SEHNR and CDR2 is FQNEAQ (reference sequence). This CDR3 reads CASSSWASDEKLFF.

The rearrangement uses TRBV3-1 and TRBJ2-1; without DNA, the TCRdb call of TRBD1 cannot be checked. There are 16 residues in the CDR3. Germline CDR1 reads LGHDT; CDR2 reads YNNKEL (reference sequence). The CDR3 loop is CASSQPSDRGYNEQFF.

The chain uses TRBV19 and TRBJ1-4. Germline CDR1 and CDR2: LNHDA and SQIVND (reference sequence). The CDR3 extends over 15 amino acids. This chain's CDR3 is CASSDWIATNEKLFF.

The chain carries TRBV19 and TRBJ1-1; no DNA is available, so the TRBD1 call from TCRdb remains unchecked. Germline V lookup: CDR1 LNHDA, CDR2 SQIVND (reference sequence). The length of the CDR3 is 15 residues. CDR3 region: CASSMTGHLNTEAFF.

V and J are TRBV29-1 and TRBJ2-7. The CDR3 runs 13 residues. Germline CDR1 is SQVTM and CDR2 is ANQGSEA. CDR3: CSVHDWNSYEQYF.

The chain links TRBV7-9 to TRBJ2-7; TCRdb picks TRBD1, but there is no DNA to check that call. Germline loops: CDR1 SEHNR, CDR2 FQNEAQ (reference sequence). The CDR3 consists of 14 residues. The CDR3 loop reads CASSLGQTRGEQYF.